A single sample is the source of the 22 T cell receptor beta chains below, sequenced in a study of T cells after yellow fever vaccination. One entry per CDR3 protein, called by TCRdb with MiXCR from the 5' RACE reads. The profile shows 9,000 to 15,000 distinct CDR3 sequences, around 5.4% of them singletons. Sequencing used PBMCs, either bulk or a sorted T-cell subset (CD4+, CD8+, memory, or dextramer-sorted; not recorded which), obtained on the day of the yellow fever booster vaccination. The source of these receptors is a man younger than 40 who received the YFV17D yellow fever vaccine.

This clonotype is termed medium-sized (0.01 to 0.1%). V is TRBV6-5 and J is TRBJ2-7, with a weak D call TRBD2 (6 bases). The CDR3 is 17 amino acids. The V end was cut by 6 bases, the J end by 3 bases, with 24 bases between. Germline loops: CDR1 MNHEY, CDR2 SVGAGI. For the CDR3, the DNA is TGTGCCAGCAGCCGTGGGATACTAGCAAACCACGACTACGAGCAGTACTTC. Translated, it gives CASSRGILANHDYEQYF.

This clonotype appeared many times. J is TRBJ1-5 and V is TRBV5-5; 9 nucleotides line up with TRBD1. The CDR3 has 18 residues. The J segment lost 2 bases and the V segment lost 2 bases, leaving 11 bases of the junction unmatched. Per germline, CDR1 SGHKS and CDR2 YYEKEE (reference sequence). The CDR3 protein is CASSFSGQGGGGNQPQHF. The CDR3 region has the DNA TGTGCCAGCAGCTTCTCGGGACAGGGAGGTGGAGGCAATCAGCCCCAGCATTTT.

This clonotype was found many times. The chain employs TRBV7-9 and TRBJ2-3; 9 nucleotides match TRBD2. CDR3 length equals 13 residues. Germline CDR1 and CDR2: SEHNR and FQNEAQ (reference sequence). Unmatched junction bases numbered 6, after V lost 8 bases and J lost 6 bases. The CDR3: CASVGLALDTQYF. CDR3 DNA sequence: TGTGCCAGCGTAGGACTAGCGCTGGATACGCAGTATTTT.

This clonotype is judged medium-sized. This sequence joins TRBV29-1 and TRBJ2-5; the D gene is possibly TRBD2 (5 bases). Germline CDR1 and CDR2: SQVTM and ANQGSEA. Trimming stripped 5 bases from V and 2 bases from J, with 15 bases between. This CDR3 has 14 residues. The CDR3 sequence is CSVWGVDSQETQYF. The CDR3 DNA sequence: TGCAGCGTTTGGGGTGTGGACTCTCAAGAGACCCAGTACTTC.

This clonotype has ten or more counts. The rearrangement links TRBV6-1 to TRBJ1-5, with TRBD1 matching over 7 bases. Germline CDR1 and CDR2: MNHNS and SASEGT. The CDR3 covers 15 residues. After removal of 1 base from V and 4 bases from J, the junction contained 4 bases not matched to a gene. Written as DNA, the CDR3 is TGTGCCAGCAGTGAAGGGGCAGGGGGAAATCAGCCCCAGCATTTT. Its protein is CASSEGAGGNQPQHF.

This clonotype was picked up many times. This chain connects TRBV30 to TRBJ2-7, with 10 bases that match TRBD1. Per the germline V gene, CDR1 is GTSNPN and CDR2 is SVGIG (reference sequence). The CDR3 has 17 residues. V lost 0 bases and J lost 1; bases outside the gene matches: 9. CDR3: CAWSVLRGTGDSYEQYF. CDR3 DNA: TGTGCCTGGAGTGTACTTCGGGGGACAGGGGATTCCTACGAGCAGTACTTC.

By its share, this clonotype is medium-sized. The chain links TRBV12-3 or TRBV12-4 to TRBJ2-7; 7 bases match TRBD1. This CDR3 comprises 12 residues. Trimming removed 6 bases from V and 2 bases from J; junction bases left unmatched: 1. The CDR3 region has the DNA TGTGCCAGCAGGGACAGGCCCTACGAGCAGTACTTC. Protein: CASRDRPYEQYF.

This clonotype was seen many times. The rearrangement uses TRBV3-1 and TRBJ2-5; 12 bases fit TRBD2. The CDR3 contains 17 residues. Trimming took 4 bases from V and 10 from J; bases not matched to a gene: 16. CDR1 and CDR2 from the germline V gene are LGHDT and YNNKEL (reference sequence). The CDR3 sequence: CASSPWTSGTSKDVQYF. The CDR3 DNA is TGTGCCAGCAGCCCATGGACTAGCGGGACAAGCAAAGATGTCCAGTACTTC.

This clonotype was recorded at least ten times. This rearrangement joins TRBV4-1 to TRBJ2-7, with D perhaps matching TRBD1 (5 bases). This CDR3 spans 15 amino acids. V gave up 4 bases and J gave up 6 bases, with 19 bases separating them. Germline V gene sequence: CDR1 MGHRA, CDR2 YSYEKL. CDR3 bases: TGCGCCAGCAGCCCCCATGGGGCCCCCTCCGTCGAGCAGTACTTC. It translates to CASSPHGAPSVEQYF.

This clonotype was picked up many times. The genes are TRBV20-1 and TRBJ1-2; 7 nucleotides align to TRBD1. This CDR3 has 14 residues. Germline CDR1 and CDR2: DFQATT and SNEGSKA (reference sequence). The ends lost 4 bases at V and 3 bases at J; junction bases unmatched: 8. CDR3 DNA: TGCAGTGCTATATTATTCGACAGGGACTATGGCTACACCTTC. The encoded protein is CSAILFDRDYGYTF.

Sample share makes this clonotype medium-sized (0.01 to 0.1%). V and J are TRBV10-3 and TRBJ2-7; possible D gene TRBD2, 6 bases. This CDR3 contains 12 residues. Trimming stripped 7 bases from V and 6 bases from J, with 13 bases between. Germline CDR1 ENHRY, CDR2 SYGVKD. The CDR3 reads CAIKGEEGEQYF. The CDR3 nucleotides read TGTGCCATCAAAGGTGAGGAGGGCGAGCAGTACTTC.

This clonotype has a count of ten or more. The rearrangement links TRBV6-5 to TRBJ2-7, with D tentatively TRBD2 (6 bases). The CDR3 runs to 17 residues. The germline V and J ends were trimmed by 2 bases and 0 bases, with 17 bases remaining between them. Germline V lookup: CDR1 MNHEY, CDR2 SVGAGI. The CDR3 bases are TGTGCCAGCAGTTACAGGGTTCGGGCCGGGAGCTCCTACGAGCAGTACTTC. Amino acid sequence: CASSYRVRAGSSYEQYF.

Many counts were recorded for this clonotype. This chain's CDR3 is CASSPGQRTDTQYF. The CDR3 DNA is TGTGCCAGTAGTCCCGGACAGCGCACAGATACGCAGTATTTT. The gene calls are TRBV19 and TRBJ2-3; possibly TRBD1 for D (6 bases). This CDR3 spans 14 amino acids. Between the trimmed V and J ends, which lost 5 bases and 1 base, there was a span of 10 bases. The V gene's germline CDR1 is LNHDA and CDR2 SQIVND (reference sequence).

In its sample, this clonotype was seen many times. The rearrangement links TRBV3-1 to TRBJ2-1; 12 bases agree with TRBD2. In germline, CDR1 is LGHDT, CDR2 YNNKEL (reference sequence). The CDR3 runs to 11 residues. The junction had 6 bases not matched to a gene; V was cut back by 8 bases and J by 16 bases. CDR3 sequence (DNA): TGTGCCAGCCGACTAGCGGGAGTATCATTCTTC. It yields the protein CASRLAGVSFF.

This clonotype was detected many times. This CDR3 reads CASSYRGDRRDEQYF. For the CDR3, the DNA is TGTGCCAGCAGTTACAGGGGTGATCGGAGGGACGAGCAGTACTTC. The chain carries TRBV6-5 and TRBJ2-7, with D tentatively TRBD2 (6 bases). Germline-derived CDR1 and CDR2 are MNHEY and SVGAGI. V was clipped by 2 bases and J by 5 bases, with 16 bases between them. The CDR3 is made up of 15 amino acids.

This clonotype was detected ten times or more. The rearrangement uses TRBV19 and TRBJ1-2; TRBD1 is a possible D gene (5 bases). Germline V gene lookup returns CDR1 LNHDA and CDR2 SQIVND (reference sequence). The CDR3 totals 13 residues. V gave up 5 bases and J gave up 4 bases, with 11 bases separating them. CDR3 DNA: TGTGCCAGTAGTCCTAGGACAAGCTATGGCTACACCTTC. It translates to CASSPRTSYGYTF.

This clonotype came up many times. The chain uses TRBV5-4 and TRBJ2-5, with 8 bases that match TRBD1. Per germline, CDR1 SGHNT and CDR2 YYREEE (reference sequence). J gave up 5 bases and V 1 base, and 7 bases lay outside the gene matches. CDR3 size: 15 residues. CDR3: CASSLRGQGSETQYF. DNA of the CDR3: TGTGCCAGCAGCTTGAGAGGACAGGGTTCTGAGACCCAGTACTTC. The full variable domain, rest sourced from reference TRBV5-4 and TRBJ2-5, is ETGVTQSPTHLIKTRGQQVTLRCSSQSGHNTVSWYQQALGQGPQFIFQYYREEENGRGNFPPRFSGLQFPNYSSELNVNALELDDSALYLCASSLRGQGSETQYFGPGTRLLVL.

This clonotype was seen ten or more times. V usage is TRBV12-3 or TRBV12-4 and J usage is TRBJ2-3; 9 bases are shared with TRBD2. The CDR3 extends over 14 amino acids. The ends lost 6 bases at V and 3 bases at J; junction bases unmatched: 4. This CDR3 reads CASSATSGTDTQYF. CDR3 sequence (DNA): TGTGCCAGCAGCGCGACTAGCGGTACAGATACGCAGTATTTT.

In this sample, this clonotype turned up many times. The chain carries TRBV18 and TRBJ2-5; TRBD2 is a possible D gene (6 bases). Per germline, CDR1 KGHSH and CDR2 LQKENI. V lost 3 bases to trimming and J lost 3 bases, with 8 bases between them. The CDR3 sequence is 13 residues long. This CDR3 reads CASSPGLKETQYF. CDR3 in DNA: TGTGCCAGCTCACCCGGACTAAAAGAGACCCAGTACTTC.

V usage is TRBV4-2 and J usage is TRBJ2-5; 13 bases are a match to TRBD2. In germline, CDR1 is LGHNA, CDR2 YNFKEQ. The V and J ends lost 5 bases and 5 bases, in that order; junction bases with no gene match: 14. The CDR3 runs to 18 residues. In DNA, the CDR3 is TGTGCCAGCAGCGCCGTCGTAAGACTAGCGGGAGGAACTGAGACCCAGTACTTC. It codes for CASSAVVRLAGGTETQYF.

This clonotype appeared many times. The chain employs TRBV9 and TRBJ2-1; no firm D call. Trimming shortened V by 7 bases and J by 5 bases, and 13 bases separated the two germline ends. CDR1 and CDR2 from the germline V gene are SGDLS and YYNGEE. This CDR3 spans 13 amino acids. CDR3 in amino acids: CASGRISNNEQFF. CDR3 DNA sequence: TGTGCCAGCGGGCGGATAAGCAACAATGAGCAGTTCTTC. The variable domain in full, completed from reference TRBV9 and TRBJ2-1, reads DSGVTQTPKHLITATGQRVTLRCSPRSGDLSVYWYQQSLDQGLQFLIQYYNGEERAKGNILERFSAQQFPDLHSELNLSSLELGDSALYFCASGRISNNEQFFGPGTRLTVL.

V and J are TRBV11-2 and TRBJ2-1; D ambiguous. The germline gives CDR1 SGHAT, CDR2 FQNNGV. This CDR3 contains 14 residues. V lost 8 bases and J 1 base, leaving 12 bases between the germline ends. The CDR3 region has the DNA TGTGCCAGCTCAAGGCTCCAATCCTACAATGAGCAGTTCTTC. Its protein is CASSRLQSYNEQFF.